This TCR beta chain derives from a study of CD8+ T cells in alopecia areata. Study background: Treated patients were given oral tofacitinib, which was dosed at 5 to 10 mg twice daily. Treatment ran 6 to 18 months, with 6 months of follow-up afterward.

TCR sequencing used cDNA made by reverse transcription of extracted RNA. Libraries were prepared by immunoSEQ multiplex PCR; TCRdb keeps only in-frame clonotypes and omits some of them. The repertoire includes 110,000 to 150,000 clones, roughly 64% of them detected once, and around 6.6% sits in the top ten. CDR3 length: 15 residues. Germline CDR1 and CDR2: SGHDT and YYEEEE. V lost 3 bases, J lost 4 bases, and 6 bases stayed unmatched. This receptor was identified in a human donor with alopecia areata. The rearrangement joins TRBV5-6 to TRBJ1-2, with 10 bases matching TRBD1. The sequences come from CD4+ T cells sorted from blood, collected at week 0. The CDR3 is CASSSWTGGSYGYTF. The CDR3 DNA follows: TGTGCCAGCAGCTCCTGGACAGGGGGGAGCTATGGCTACACCTTC.